A selection of T cell receptor beta chains follows, all from one sample in a study of OX40 agonist ivuxolimab in advanced cancers. Only in-frame clones appear in the TCRdb table, and some are missing; sequencing was by immunoSEQ multiplex PCR. The data show 65,000 or so clones, approximately 80% seen once. The sequencing here drew on CD4+ or CD8+ T cells sorted from blood, taken in a trial of the OX40 agonist ivuxolimab. The receptor set was obtained from an adult with an advanced solid tumor such as melanoma, head and neck, liver or kidney cancer. Both conserved end residues are part of each CDR3. The D gene is left open where the match is weak. Part of the rows lack a size; the others show once, few, many or a class for expanded clones.

CDR3: CASSVEETFYTDTQYF
DNA: TGTGCCAGCAGCGTAGAAGAGACTTTCTACACAGATACGCAGTATTTT
V: TRBV9
size: -
J: TRBJ2-3
D: -

CDR3: CASTPARTENTGELFF
DNA: TGCGCCAGCACCCCTGCGCGGACGGAGAACACCGGGGAGCTGTTTTTT
V: TRBV5-1
size: -
J: TRBJ2-2
D: -

CDR3: CASSDLLSNTEAFF
DNA: TGTGCCAGCAGTGATCTCCTGTCGAACACTGAAGCTTTCTTT
V: TRBV27
size: -
J: TRBJ1-1
D: -

CDR3: CASSWGRGETQYF
DNA: TGTGCCAGCAGTTGGGGGCGCGGGGAGACCCAGTACTTC
V: TRBV28
size: -
J: TRBJ2-5
D: -

CDR3: CSAAGGEGEKLFF
DNA: TGCAGCGCCGCCGGGGGCGAGGGTGAAAAACTGTTTTTT
V: TRBV29-1
size: once
J: TRBJ1-4
D: -

CDR3: CASSLVRGPYNEQFF
DNA: TGTGCCAGCAGCTTAGTACGGGGGCCCTACAATGAGCAGTTCTTC
V: TRBV7-6
size: -
J: TRBJ2-1
D: -

CDR3: CASSLWAGRHTQYF
DNA: TGTGCCAGCAGTTTATGGGCAGGGCGACATACGCAGTATTTT
V: TRBV27
size: once
J: TRBJ2-3
D: -

CDR3: CASSSRGGTVLDYGYTF
DNA: TGTGCCAGTAGTTCGCGCGGCGGGACAGTCTTAGACTATGGCTACACCTTC
V: TRBV19
size: -
J: TRBJ1-2
D: TRBD1

CDR3: CASRDNTEAFF
DNA: TGCGCCAGCAGAGATAACACTGAAGCTTTCTTT
V: TRBV10-2
size: -
J: TRBJ1-1
D: -

CDR3: CASSHCYEQYF
DNA: TGCGCCAGCAGCCATTGCTACGAGCAGTACTTC
V: TRBV4-3
size: once
J: TRBJ2-7
D: -

CDR3: CAWSGQSRYEQYF
DNA: TGTGCCTGGTCGGGACAGAGTCGCTACGAGCAGTACTTC
V: TRBV30
size: -
J: TRBJ2-7
D: TRBD1